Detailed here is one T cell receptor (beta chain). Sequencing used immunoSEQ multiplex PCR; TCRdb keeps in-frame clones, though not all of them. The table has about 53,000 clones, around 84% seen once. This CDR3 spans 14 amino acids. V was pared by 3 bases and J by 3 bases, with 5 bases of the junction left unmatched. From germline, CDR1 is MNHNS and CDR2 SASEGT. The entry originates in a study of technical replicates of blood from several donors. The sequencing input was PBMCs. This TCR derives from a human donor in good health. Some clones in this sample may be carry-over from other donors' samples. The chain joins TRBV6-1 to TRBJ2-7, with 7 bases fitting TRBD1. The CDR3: CASSERGQNYEQYF. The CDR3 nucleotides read TGTGCCAGCAGTGAGAGGGGGCAGAACTACGAGCAGTACTTC.